These 21 T cell receptor beta chains originate from one sample sequenced in a study of blood T cell repertoires in COVID-19. Sequencing used immunoSEQ multiplex PCR; TCRdb keeps in-frame clones, though not all of them. Among some 250,000 clones listed, about 85% were seen once. The source material was peripheral blood. Source of these receptors: a man aged 60-69 years who had recovered from COVID-19.

The chain has TRBV5-1 and TRBJ1-4; 7 positions match TRBD1. The CDR3 is 16 amino acids. CDR1 and CDR2 (germline): SGHRS, YFSETQ. V was pared by 0 bases and J by 7 bases, with 9 bases of the junction left unmatched. As DNA, the CDR3 is TGCGCCAGCAGCTTGGCATCGGGACAGCCTTTTGAAAAACTGTTTTTT. It is translated as CASSLASGQPFEKLFF. Variable domain in full (rest from reference TRBV5-1 and TRBJ1-4): KAGVTQTPRYLIKTRGQQVTLSCSPISGHRSVSWYQQTPGQGLQFLFEYFSETQRNKGNFPGRFSGRQFSNSRSEMNVSTLELGDSALYLCASSLASGQPFEKLFFGSGTQLSVL.

The V gene is TRBV5-1, the J gene TRBJ2-3, with D unclear. CDR3 length equals 11 residues. V lost 2 bases, J lost 11 bases, and 9 bases lay in between. CDR1 and CDR2 (germline): SGHRS, YFSETQ. The CDR3 sequence is CASSFRGLQYF. The CDR3 coding sequence is TGCGCCAGCAGCTTCCGCGGCTTGCAGTATTTT.

The count of this clone is one. This sequence joins TRBV5-5 and TRBJ2-7; 12 nucleotides align to TRBD1. V lost 4 bases, J lost 6 bases, and 8 bases stayed unmatched. Per the germline V gene, CDR1 is SGHKS and CDR2 is YYEKEE (reference sequence). The CDR3 spans 15 residues. The CDR3 region is CASSDGGQGATEQYV. The CDR3 bases are TGTGCCAGCAGCGACGGGGGACAGGGGGCTACCGAGCAGTACGTC.

The rearrangement joins TRBV6-5 to TRBJ1-2, with 11 bases matching TRBD1. CDR3 length equals 14 residues. V gave up 6 bases and J gave up 3 bases; unmatched junction bases: 3. The germline V gene has CDR1 MNHEY and CDR2 SVGAGI. This chain's CDR3 is CASRWTGGDYGYTF. CDR3 DNA: TGTGCCAGCAGGTGGACAGGGGGCGACTATGGCTACACCTTC.

This clone was seen once. The chain combines TRBV10-3 with TRBJ1-1; D is perhaps TRBD1 (6 bases). Germline values: CDR1 ENHRY, CDR2 SYGVKD. V lost 4 bases to trimming and J lost 4 bases, with 13 bases between them. The CDR3 is made up of 14 amino acids. The CDR3 region is CAISAGAKTTEAFF. The CDR3 bases are TGTGCCATCAGTGCAGGGGCGAAAACCACTGAAGCTTTCTTT.

This sequence joins TRBV4-2 and TRBJ1-1; no firm D call. Germline CDR1 reads LGHNA; CDR2 reads YNFKEQ. The CDR3 contains 13 residues. Trimming removed 0 bases at V and 1 base at J, with 3 bases between. The CDR3 loop is CASSQEQNTEAFF. As DNA, the CDR3 is TGTGCCAGCAGCCAAGAACAGAACACTGAAGCTTTCTTT.

This chain links TRBV29-1 with TRBJ2-1; possibly TRBD1 for D (5 bases). Germline loops: CDR1 SQVTM, CDR2 ANQGSEA. Between the trimmed V and J ends, which lost 8 bases and 4 bases, there was a span of 15 bases. The CDR3 spans 13 residues. CDR3 in amino acids: CSTNRPGYNEQFF. CDR3 DNA sequence: TGCAGCACAAACCGCCCAGGGTACAATGAGCAGTTCTTC.

V and J are TRBV30 and TRBJ1-4; unclear D gene. The CDR3 length is 15 residues. Trimming stripped 0 bases from V and 4 bases from J, with 12 bases between. The germline V gene has CDR1 GTSNPN and CDR2 SVGIG (reference sequence). The DNA of the CDR3 is TGTGCCTGGAGTGTAAAGCACGGTATTAATGAAAAACTGTTTTTT. This sequence encodes CAWSVKHGINEKLFF.

The J gene is TRBJ2-7, the V gene TRBV28; 9 bases map to TRBD1. Germline assignment: CDR1 MDHEN and CDR2 SYDVKM. CDR3 length equals 15 residues. Unmatched junction bases numbered 7, after V lost 6 bases and J lost 1 base. CDR3 sequence reads: CASRKGTGSSYEQYF. As DNA, the CDR3 is TGTGCCAGCAGAAAGGGGACAGGGTCTTCCTACGAGCAGTACTTC.

The gene calls are TRBV9 and TRBJ2-1, with TRBD2 identical over 7 bases. The CDR3 loop spans 14 amino acids. Germline V gives CDR1 SGDLS, CDR2 YYNGEE. Trimming removed 2 bases from V and 7 bases from J; junction bases left unmatched: 6. As DNA, the CDR3 is TGTGCCAGCAGCGTGGGACTACGAAAGAATGAGCAGTTCTTC. It translates to CASSVGLRKNEQFF.

The chain recombines TRBV7-8 with TRBJ2-5; no reliable D call. The germline V and J ends were trimmed by 3 bases and 3 bases, with 11 bases remaining between them. The CDR3 runs 14 residues. The germline gives CDR1 SGHVS, CDR2 FQNEAQ. The CDR3 reads CASSFAAVKETQYF. The DNA for the CDR3 is TGTGCCAGCAGCTTCGCGGCAGTAAAAGAGACCCAGTACTTC.

The CDR3 region is CATSSRFSGGTDTQYF. The CDR3, as DNA: TGTGCCACCAGCAGTCGTTTTAGCGGGGGCACAGATACGCAGTATTTT. The gene calls are TRBV15 and TRBJ2-3; 8 bases are shared with TRBD2. V shed 3 bases, J shed 1 base, and the junction held 6 bases outside the gene matches. Germline CDR1 is LNHNV and CDR2 is YYDKDF (reference sequence). The CDR3 extends over 16 amino acids.

This chain connects TRBV9 to TRBJ2-3; 10 bases line up with TRBD1. The CDR3 covers 15 residues. The ends lost 0 bases at V and 3 bases at J; junction bases unmatched: 1. Germline V gene data show CDR1 as SGDLS and CDR2 as YYNGEE. The CDR3 DNA follows: TGTGCCAGCAGCGTAGAGGGACAGGGGACAGATACGCAGTATTTT. Translating it yields CASSVEGQGTDTQYF.

The chain recombines TRBV2 with TRBJ2-3, with D perhaps matching TRBD1 (5 bases). The V gene's germline CDR1 is SNHLY and CDR2 FYNNEI. The CDR3 consists of 15 residues. V gave up 6 bases and J gave up 3 bases, with 16 bases separating them. The CDR3 here is CASSPIGADTDTQYF. In nucleotides, the CDR3 is TGTGCCAGCAGCCCTATAGGGGCAGATACAGATACGCAGTATTTT.

The chain joins TRBV6-1 to TRBJ1-1; D call uncertain. The germline CDR1 and CDR2 sequences are MNHNS and SASEGT. This CDR3 contains 13 residues. V shed 3 bases and J shed 2 bases, with 7 bases lying between them. The CDR3 bases are TGTGCCAGCAGTGAGCTGGCTAACACTGAAGCTTTCTTT. Translation gives CASSELANTEAFF.

Note on this clone: The sample contains more than one DNA sequence encoding this CDR3. This chain joins TRBV7-2 and TRBJ2-7, with a tentative D call TRBD1 (6 bases). The CDR3 is 15 residues long. The V gene lost 6 bases and the J gene lost 5 bases, with 20 bases spanning the gap. The germline CDR1 and CDR2 sequences are SGHTA and FQGNSA. This CDR3 is CASSLRQAQGDEQYF. CDR3 sequence (DNA): TGTGCCAGCAGTTTAAGACAGGCCCAAGGGGACGAGCAGTACTTC.

The chain couples TRBV2 to TRBJ2-3, with TRBD2 as a possible D gene (6 bases). The V gene lost 3 bases and the J gene lost 2 bases, with 12 bases spanning the gap. CDR1 is SNHLY, CDR2 FYNNEI, per germline. The CDR3 sequence is 15 residues long. The DNA of the CDR3 is TGTGCCAGCAGTGAGGGTGGGGGGTACACAGATACGCAGTATTTT. Translation: CASSEGGGYTDTQYF.

The chain joins TRBV19 to TRBJ2-1, with D hard to call. Between the trimmed V and J ends, which lost 5 bases and 9 bases, there was a span of 8 bases. Germline V gene lookup returns CDR1 LNHDA and CDR2 SQIVND (reference sequence). The CDR3 sequence is 11 residues long. The CDR3 protein is CASSLPGEQFF. CDR3 nucleotides: TGTGCCAGTAGTCTGCCGGGTGAGCAGTTCTTC.

The V call is TRBV27, the J call TRBJ2-1; TRBD1 is a possible D gene (6 bases). The V gene lost 6 bases and the J gene lost 8 bases, with 17 bases spanning the gap. Germline CDR1 MNHEY, CDR2 SMNVEV (reference sequence). This CDR3 comprises 14 residues. The chain's CDR3 is CASRQGTVLYEQFF. As DNA, the CDR3 is TGTGCCAGCAGACAGGGTACCGTTCTCTATGAGCAGTTCTTC.

The CDR3 bases are TGTGCTAGTGGTTTGACTCAGGGGTCCACTGAAGCTTTCTTT. This gives the protein CASGLTQGSTEAFF. This chain connects TRBV12-5 to TRBJ1-1, with D possibly matching TRBD1 (6 bases). CDR3 size: 14 residues. Germline V gene lookup returns CDR1 LGHNT and CDR2 FRNRAP. V was cut by 2 bases and J by 4 bases, with 11 bases left in between.

This chain connects TRBV9 to TRBJ2-3; 9 bases are a match to TRBD1. Per the germline V gene, CDR1 is SGDLS and CDR2 is YYNGEE. The length of the CDR3 is 15 residues. Losses at the gene ends were 4 bases for V and 2 bases for J; bases not matched to a gene: 5. The CDR3 spells CASSLQGANTDTQYF. As DNA, the CDR3 is TGTGCCAGCAGCCTACAGGGGGCTAACACAGATACGCAGTATTTT. Complete variable domain (other parts from reference TRBV9 and TRBJ2-3): DSGVTQTPKHLITATGQRVTLRCSPRSGDLSVYWYQQSLDQGLQFLIQYYNGEERAKGNILERFSAQQFPDLHSELNLSSLELGDSALYFCASSLQGANTDTQYFGPGTRLTVL.